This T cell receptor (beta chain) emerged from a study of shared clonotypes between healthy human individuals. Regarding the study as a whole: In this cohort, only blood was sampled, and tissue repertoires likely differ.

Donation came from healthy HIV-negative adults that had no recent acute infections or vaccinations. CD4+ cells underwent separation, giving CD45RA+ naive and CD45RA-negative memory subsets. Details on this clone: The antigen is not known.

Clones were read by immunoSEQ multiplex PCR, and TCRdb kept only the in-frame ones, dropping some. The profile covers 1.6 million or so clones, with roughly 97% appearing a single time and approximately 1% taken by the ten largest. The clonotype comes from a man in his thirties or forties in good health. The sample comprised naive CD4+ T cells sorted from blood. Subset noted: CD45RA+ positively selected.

CDR3 bases: TGTGCCAGCTCACCGACAGTCAGGGACATTCAGTACTTC. Protein: CASSPTVRDIQYF. The chain uses TRBV18 and TRBJ2-4; possible D gene TRBD1, 5 bases. V shed 3 bases and J shed 8 bases, with 11 bases lying between them. From germline, CDR1 is KGHSH and CDR2 LQKENI. This CDR3 comprises 13 residues.